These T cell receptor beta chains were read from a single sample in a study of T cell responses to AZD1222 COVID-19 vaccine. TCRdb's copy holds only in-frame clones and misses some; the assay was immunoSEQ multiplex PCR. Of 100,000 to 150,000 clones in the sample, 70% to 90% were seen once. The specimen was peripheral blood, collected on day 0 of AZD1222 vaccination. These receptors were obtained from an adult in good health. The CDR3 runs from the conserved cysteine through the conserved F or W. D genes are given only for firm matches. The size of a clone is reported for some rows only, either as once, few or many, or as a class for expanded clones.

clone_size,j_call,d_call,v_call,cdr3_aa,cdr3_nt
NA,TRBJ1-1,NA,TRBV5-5,CASSSTDTNTEAFF,TGTGCCAGCAGCTCCACGGACACCAACACTGAAGCTTTCTTT
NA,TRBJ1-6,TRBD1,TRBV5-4,CASSFRQGTYNSPLHF,TGTGCCAGCAGCTTCAGACAGGGCACCTATAATTCACCCCTCCACTTT
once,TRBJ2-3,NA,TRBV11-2,CASSGHADSTDTQYF,TGTGCCAGCAGCGGCCACGCGGACAGCACAGATACGCAGTATTTT
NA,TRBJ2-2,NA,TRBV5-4,CASSLNPFGTGELFF,TGTGCCAGCAGCTTAAATCCCTTCGGGACCGGGGAGCTGTTTTTT
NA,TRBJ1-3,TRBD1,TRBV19,CASSTTGVGNTIYF,TGTGCCAGTAGTACGACAGGGGTAGGAAACACCATATATTTT
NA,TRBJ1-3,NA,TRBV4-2,CASSQVAQGYGNTIYF,TGTGCCAGCAGCCAAGTAGCCCAGGGATACGGAAACACCATATATTTT
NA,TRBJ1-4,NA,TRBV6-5,CASSDTTTNEKLFF,TGTGCCAGCTCGGACACGACAACTAATGAAAAACTGTTTTTT
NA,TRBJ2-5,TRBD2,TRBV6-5,CASSQGLAGETQYF,TGTGCCAGCAGCCAAGGACTAGCCGGAGAGACCCAGTACTTC
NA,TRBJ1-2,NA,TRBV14,CASSPQGQITSGYTF,TGTGCCAGCAGCCCCCAAGGACAGATAACTAGTGGCTACACCTTC
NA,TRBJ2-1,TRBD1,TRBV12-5,CASGLVLGQGTHEQFF,TGTGCTAGTGGTTTGGTACTGGGACAGGGAACCCATGAGCAGTTCTTC
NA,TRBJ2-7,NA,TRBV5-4,CASSSARVGNYEQYF,TGTGCCAGCAGCAGTGCCCGGGTCGGAAATTACGAGCAGTACTTC
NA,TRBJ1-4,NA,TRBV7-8,CASSLYPDRRTNEKLFF,TGTGCCAGCAGCTTATACCCCGACAGGCGAACTAATGAAAAACTGTTTTTT
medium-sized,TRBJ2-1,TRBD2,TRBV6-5,CASSRLAGANEQFF,TGTGCCAGCAGTCGACTAGCGGGAGCCAATGAGCAGTTCTTC
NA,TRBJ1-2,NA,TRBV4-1,CASSQAVDPRYYGYTF,TGCGCCAGCAGCCAAGCGGTTGACCCTAGGTACTATGGCTACACCTTC
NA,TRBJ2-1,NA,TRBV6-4,CASSEQGYNEQFF,TGTGCCAGCAGTGAGCAGGGCTACAATGAGCAGTTCTTC
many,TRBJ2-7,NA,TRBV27,CASFTSSYEQYF,TGTGCCAGCTTTACTAGCTCCTACGAGCAGTACTTC
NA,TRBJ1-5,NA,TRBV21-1,CASSEYQPQHF,TGTGCCAGCAGCGAGTATCAGCCCCAGCATTTT
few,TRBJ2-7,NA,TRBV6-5,CARDGSYEQYF,TGTGCCAGGGACGGTTCCTACGAGCAGTACTTC
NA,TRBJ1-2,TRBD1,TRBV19,CASRTGATTNNYGYTF,TGTGCCAGTAGGACAGGGGCGACAACTAATAACTATGGCTACACCTTC
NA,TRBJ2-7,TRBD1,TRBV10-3,CAITDRGYEQYF,TGTGCCATCACAGACAGGGGCTACGAGCAGTACTTC
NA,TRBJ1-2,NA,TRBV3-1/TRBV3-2,CASSQDARVHGYTF,TGTGCCAGCAGCCAAGATGCCCGGGTTCATGGCTACACCTTC
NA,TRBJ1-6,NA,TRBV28,CASRPQGLGAPLHF,TGTGCCAGCAGGCCACAGGGCCTCGGTGCGCCCCTCCACTTT
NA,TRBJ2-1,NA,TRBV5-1,CASRTGLIAYNEQFF,TGCGCCAGCAGGACGGGGCTGATAGCTTACAATGAGCAGTTCTTC
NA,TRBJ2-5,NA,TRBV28,CASNNRAEETQYF,TGTGCCAGCAATAACAGGGCTGAAGAGACCCAGTACTTC
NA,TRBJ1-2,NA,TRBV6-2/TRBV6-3,CASSTGSEGYTF,TGTGCCAGCAGTACAGGGTCGGAGGGCTACACCTTC